This T cell receptor beta chain appears in the sequencing data of a study of cytomegalovirus exposure and HLA in healthy donors. Study background: The roughly 130 validation repertoires, a later analysis reported, used the same platform as the roughly 660 repertoires from the first cohort. Study-wide results and limits: Whilst most TCR sequences proved rare, a subset of public TCRs occurred across many donors.

Concerning this clone: The antigen is not known.

This CDR3 comprises 18 residues. Repertoires were generated with immunoSEQ multiplex PCR, while TCRdb's copy carries only in-frame clones and drops some. The table shows approximately 140,000 clones, with approximately 87% occurring only once. This receptor was identified in a young man in good health and CMV-seronegative. Sample: PBMCs. The chain carries TRBV1 and TRBJ2-4; the tabulated D call, TRBD2, remains unverified against the DNA. TRBV1 is marked as a pseudogene. CDR3 coding DNA: TGCACCAGCAGCCCCCACGGGGGGCTAAACATAGCCAAAAACATTCAGTACTTC. Its protein is CTSSPHGGLNIAKNIQYF.